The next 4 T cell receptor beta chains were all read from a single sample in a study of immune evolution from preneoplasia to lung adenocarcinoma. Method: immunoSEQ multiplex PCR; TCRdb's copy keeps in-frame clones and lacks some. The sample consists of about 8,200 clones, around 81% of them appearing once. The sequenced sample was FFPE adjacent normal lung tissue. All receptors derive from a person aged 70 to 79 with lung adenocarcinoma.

CDR3 nucleotide sequence: TGTGCCAGCAGTGACACTTTAACAGGGGGGGGATCTGAAAAACTGTTTTTT. This translates into CASSDTLTGGGSEKLFF. The chain is built from TRBV6-1 and TRBJ1-4; TRBD1 agrees at 8 bases. Germline lookup yields CDR1 MNHNS and CDR2 SASEGT. J lost 7 bases, V lost 3 bases, and 13 bases had no gene match. This CDR3 has 17 residues.

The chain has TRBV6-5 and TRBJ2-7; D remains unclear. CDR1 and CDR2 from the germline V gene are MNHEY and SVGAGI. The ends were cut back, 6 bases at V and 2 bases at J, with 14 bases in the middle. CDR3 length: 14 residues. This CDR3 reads CASSYGELTYEQYF. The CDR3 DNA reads TGTGCCAGCAGCTACGGAGAGCTTACCTACGAGCAGTACTTC.

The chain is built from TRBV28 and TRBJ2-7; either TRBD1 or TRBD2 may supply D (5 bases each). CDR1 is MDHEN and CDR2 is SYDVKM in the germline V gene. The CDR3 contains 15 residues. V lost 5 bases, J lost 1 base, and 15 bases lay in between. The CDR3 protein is CASSTTGTASYEQYF. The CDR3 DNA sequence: TGTGCCAGCAGTACGACCGGGACGGCTTCCTACGAGCAGTACTTC.

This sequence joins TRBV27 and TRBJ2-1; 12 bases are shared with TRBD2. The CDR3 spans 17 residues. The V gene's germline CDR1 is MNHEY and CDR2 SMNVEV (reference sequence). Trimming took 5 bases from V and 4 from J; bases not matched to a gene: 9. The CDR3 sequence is CASSARAGTSGYNEQFF. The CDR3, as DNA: TGTGCCAGCAGTGCGAGAGCCGGGACTAGCGGGTACAATGAGCAGTTCTTC.